This T cell receptor (beta chain) was captured by sequencing in a study of blood T cells in healthy people across ages. Samples each yielded at least 6 micrograms of total RNA. CDR3 length equals 14 residues. Then a second PCR, running roughly 6 to 12 cycles, was carried out with a sample-barcoded 5' primer and a J-beta primer mix. Paired-end reads containing CDR3 totaled no fewer than 3 million for each sample. TCRdb re-called the 5' RACE reads with MiXCR, one entry per CDR3 protein. Of 500,000 to 700,000 distinct CDR3 sequences in the sample, approximately 30% were seen once. A note on this clonotype: Its antigen is currently unknown.

Study-wide results and limits: Getting older went along with TCR beta diversity per million T cells dropping roughly linearly.

Specimen: blood. The sequence was obtained from a woman older than 75 in good health. The V gene is TRBV12-3 or TRBV12-4, the J gene TRBJ2-5, with 10 positions matching TRBD1. The DNA end is a closer match to TRBJ2-7, so the J assignment may be wrong. The CDR3 nucleotides read TGTGCCAGCCGCAGAGGGACAGGGGAACACGAGCAGTACTTC. Its translation is CASRRGTGEHEQYF.